The 5 T cell receptor beta chains below were found in one sample sequenced in a study of PD-L1 blockade in urothelial cancer. Time point denoted: pretreatment peripheral blood. Assay: immunoSEQ multiplex PCR; the TCRdb copy retains only in-frame clones and omits some. The profile covers roughly 38,000 clones, with 80% to 90% appearing a single time and almost 7% taken by the ten largest. The sample consisted of PBMCs, taken around atezolizumab (anti-PD-L1) treatment. The origin of the receptors is a man in his sixties with urothelial cancer.

The chain uses TRBV5-1 and TRBJ2-2; maybe TRBD1 (5 bases). V gave up 0 bases and J gave up 3 bases, with 18 bases separating them. The CDR3 runs 18 residues. Germline-derived CDR1 and CDR2 are SGHRS and YFSETQ. This CDR3 is CASSLADFLQGYTGELFF. The CDR3 DNA reads as TGCGCCAGCAGCTTGGCCGATTTTCTCCAGGGATACACCGGGGAGCTGTTTTTT.

This chain connects TRBV4-1 to TRBJ2-5; D perhaps matches TRBD2 (7 bases). The CDR3 extends over 17 amino acids. Trimming removed 0 bases at V and 7 bases at J, with 21 bases between. The germline gives CDR1 MGHRA, CDR2 YSYEKL. DNA of the CDR3: TGCGCCAGCAGCCAAGACTCTGCGGGGGCACCCGCAGGGACCCAGTACTTC. It yields the protein CASSQDSAGAPAGTQYF.

The chain joins TRBV11-2 to TRBJ2-2; the match to TRBD1 covers 9 bases. CDR1 and CDR2 from the germline V gene are SGHAT and FQNNGV. V was pared by 5 bases and J by 5 bases, with 9 bases of the junction left unmatched. CDR3 size: 16 residues. The CDR3 protein is CASSPRDRVKTGELFF. CDR3 DNA: TGTGCCAGCAGCCCCCGGGACAGGGTAAAGACCGGGGAGCTGTTTTTT. Drawing the rest from reference TRBV11-2 and TRBJ2-2, the complete variable domain is EAGVAQSPRYKIIEKRQSVAFWCNPISGHATLYWYQQILGQGPKLLIQFQNNGVVDDSQLPKDRFSAERLKGVDSTLKIQPAKLEDSAVYLCASSPRDRVKTGELFFGEGSRLTVL.

The rearrangement links TRBV28 to TRBJ1-5; the D is unclear. Looked up from germline, CDR1 is MDHEN and CDR2 is SYDVKM. This CDR3 has 17 residues. V shed 2 bases and J shed 1 base, with 15 bases lying between them. The CDR3 DNA follows: TGTGCCAGCAGTTTACCTGCGCGGGTGCGGAGCAATCAGCCCCAGCATTTT. It specifies CASSLPARVRSNQPQHF.

This rearrangement joins TRBV19 to TRBJ2-7, with D possibly matching TRBD1 (6 bases). Germline loops: CDR1 LNHDA, CDR2 SQIVND (reference sequence). V was pared by 6 bases and J by 7 bases, with 16 bases between. This CDR3 has 13 residues. For the CDR3, the DNA is TGTGCCAGTAGCGCCTCTCCGAGGGGGGAGCAGTACTTC. It codes for CASSASPRGEQYF.